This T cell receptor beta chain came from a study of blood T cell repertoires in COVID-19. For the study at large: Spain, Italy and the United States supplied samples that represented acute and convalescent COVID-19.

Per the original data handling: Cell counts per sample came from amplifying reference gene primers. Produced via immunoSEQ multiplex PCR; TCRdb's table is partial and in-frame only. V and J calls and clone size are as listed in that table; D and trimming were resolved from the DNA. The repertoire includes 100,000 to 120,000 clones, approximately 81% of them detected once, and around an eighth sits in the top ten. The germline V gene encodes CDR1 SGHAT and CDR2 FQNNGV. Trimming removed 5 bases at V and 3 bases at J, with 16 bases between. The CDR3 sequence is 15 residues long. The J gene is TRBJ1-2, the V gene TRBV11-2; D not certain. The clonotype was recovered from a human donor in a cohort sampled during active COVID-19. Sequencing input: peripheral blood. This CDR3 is CASSPDGPRDYGYTF. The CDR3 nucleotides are TGTGCCAGCAGCCCTGATGGCCCGAGGGACTATGGCTACACCTTC.